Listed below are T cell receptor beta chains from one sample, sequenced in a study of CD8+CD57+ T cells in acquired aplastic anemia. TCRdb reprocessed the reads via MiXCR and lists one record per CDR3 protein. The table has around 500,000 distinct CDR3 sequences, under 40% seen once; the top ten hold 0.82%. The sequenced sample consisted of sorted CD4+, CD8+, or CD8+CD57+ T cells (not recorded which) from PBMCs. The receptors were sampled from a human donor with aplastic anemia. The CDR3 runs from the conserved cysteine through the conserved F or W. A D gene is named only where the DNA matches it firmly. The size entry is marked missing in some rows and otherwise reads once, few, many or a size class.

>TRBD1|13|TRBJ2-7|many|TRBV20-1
CSASWTGRGEQYF
TGCAGTGCTAGTTGGACAGGTCGCGGCGAGCAGTACTTC
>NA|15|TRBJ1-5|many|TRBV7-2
CASSLGQSTNQPQHF
TGTGCCAGCAGCTTAGGACAGTCCACAAATCAGCCCCAGCATTTT
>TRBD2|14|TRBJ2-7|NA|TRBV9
CASSQTSGTGEQYF
TGTGCCAGCAGCCAGACTAGCGGGACGGGCGAGCAGTACTTC
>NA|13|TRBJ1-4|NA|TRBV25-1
CASSQEQGEKLFF
TGCGCCAGCAGCCAAGAACAGGGCGAAAAACTGTTTTTT
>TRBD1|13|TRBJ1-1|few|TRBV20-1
CSARGDRGTEAFF
TGCAGTGCTAGAGGGGACAGGGGTACTGAAGCTTTCTTT
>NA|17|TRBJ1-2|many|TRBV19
CASSTTPRGRGTYGYTF
TGTGCCAGTAGTACTACACCCCGCGGGCGGGGGACCTATGGCTACACCTTC
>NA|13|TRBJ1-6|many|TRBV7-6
CASSLQVDSPLHF
TGTGCCAGCAGCCTACAGGTTGACTCACCCCTCCACTTT
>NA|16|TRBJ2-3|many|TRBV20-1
CSAQFPWAGHKDTQYF
TGCAGTGCCCAGTTTCCCTGGGCAGGGCACAAAGATACGCAGTATTTT
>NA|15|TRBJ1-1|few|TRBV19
CASSFVRVRNTEAFF
TGTGCCAGTAGTTTTGTCCGGGTTAGGAACACTGAAGCTTTCTTT
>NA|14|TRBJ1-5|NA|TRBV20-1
CSASSMFENQPQHF
TGCAGTGCCAGTAGTATGTTCGAAAATCAGCCCCAGCATTTT
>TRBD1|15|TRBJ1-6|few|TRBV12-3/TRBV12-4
CASSLAGQGSSPLHF
TGTGCCAGCAGTTTAGCGGGACAGGGGTCGTCCCCCCTCCACTTT
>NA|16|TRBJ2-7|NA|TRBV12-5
CASGLVLGAGSYEQYF
TGTGCTAGTGGTTTGGTTCTGGGGGCTGGTTCATACGAGCAGTACTTC
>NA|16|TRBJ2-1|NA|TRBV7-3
CASSSRGSGSYNEQFF
TGTGCCAGCAGTTCCCGGGGGAGCGGATCCTACAATGAGCAGTTCTTC
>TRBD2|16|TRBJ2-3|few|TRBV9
CASSPGLAGSTDTQYF
TGTGCCAGCAGCCCCGGACTAGCGGGAAGCACAGATACGCAGTATTTT
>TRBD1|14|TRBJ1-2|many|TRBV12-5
CASGLPRRGGGYTF
TGTGCTAGTGGTTTGCCTCGACGAGGGGGCGGCTACACCTTC
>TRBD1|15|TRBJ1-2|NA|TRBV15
CATSSLVGQGYGYTF
TGTGCCACCAGCAGTTTGGTGGGACAGGGCTATGGCTACACCTTC
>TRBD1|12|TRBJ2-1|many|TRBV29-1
CSVRQGYNEQFF
TGCAGCGTAAGACAGGGATACAATGAGCAGTTCTTC
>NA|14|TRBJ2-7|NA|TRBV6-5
CASSSPILNYEQYF
TGTGCCAGCAGTTCTCCTATTCTTAACTACGAGCAGTACTTC
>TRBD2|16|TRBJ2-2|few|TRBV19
CASSKLAGDVPGELFF
TGTGCCAGTAGTAAGTTAGCGGGAGATGTACCCGGGGAGCTGTTTTTT
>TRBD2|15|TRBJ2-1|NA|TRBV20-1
CSAITSGGTYNEQFF
TGCAGTGCTATCACTAGCGGGGGGACGTACAATGAGCAGTTCTTC
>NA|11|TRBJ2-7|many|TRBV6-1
CASSRLYEQYF
TGTGCCAGCAGCCGACTCTACGAGCAGTACTTC
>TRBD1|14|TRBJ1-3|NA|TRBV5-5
CASRETGVENTIYF
TGTGCCAGCAGGGAGACAGGGGTTGAAAACACCATATATTTT
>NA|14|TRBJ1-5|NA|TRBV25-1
CASRAFRGNQPQHF
TGTGCCAGCAGGGCCTTTCGGGGCAATCAGCCCCAGCATTTT
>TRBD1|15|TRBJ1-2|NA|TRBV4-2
CASSQDWRGPGGYTF
TGTGCCAGCAGCCAAGATTGGAGGGGGCCGGGTGGCTACACCTTC
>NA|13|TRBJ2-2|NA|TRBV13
CASSESGSGELFF
TGTGCCAGCAGTGAATCGGGTAGCGGGGAGCTGTTTTTT
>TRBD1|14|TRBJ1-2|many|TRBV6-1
CASRPDRGVGGYTF
TGTGCCAGCAGACCCGACAGGGGGGTTGGTGGCTACACCTTC
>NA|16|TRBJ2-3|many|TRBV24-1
CATSDTRGGSTDTQYF
TGTGCCACCAGTGATACAAGGGGCGGCAGCACAGATACGCAGTATTTT
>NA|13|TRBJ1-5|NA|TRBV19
CASSMRVYQPQHF
TGTGCCAGTAGTATGAGGGTCTATCAGCCCCAGCATTTT
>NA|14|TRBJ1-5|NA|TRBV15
CATSRDYSNQPQHF
TGTGCCACCAGCAGAGATTATAGCAATCAGCCCCAGCATTTT
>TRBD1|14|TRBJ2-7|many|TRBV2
CASIPGQGTYEQYF
TGTGCCAGCATACCGGGACAGGGTACCTACGAGCAGTACTTC
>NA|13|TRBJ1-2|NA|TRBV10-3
CASSPRQLSSYTF
TGTGCCAGCAGTCCCCGACAGCTTTCTAGCTACACCTTC
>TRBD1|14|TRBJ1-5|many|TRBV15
CATSRGQGETPQHF
TGTGCCACCAGCAGAGGACAGGGAGAGACCCCCCAGCATTTT
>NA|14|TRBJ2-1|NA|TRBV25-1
CASSVEGGPEEQFF
TGTGCCAGCAGCGTAGAGGGGGGGCCGGAGGAGCAGTTCTTC
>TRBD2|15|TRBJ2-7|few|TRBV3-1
CASSLSGSLSYEQYF
TGTGCCAGCAGCCTAAGCGGGAGCCTTTCTTACGAGCAGTACTTC
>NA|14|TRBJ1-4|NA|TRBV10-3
CASSYGLANEKLFF
TGTGCCAGCAGTTACGGGCTGGCTAATGAAAAACTGTTTTTT
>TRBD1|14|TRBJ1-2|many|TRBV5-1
CASSPDQGARGYTF
TGCGCCAGCAGTCCGGACCAGGGGGCGCGGGGCTACACCTTC
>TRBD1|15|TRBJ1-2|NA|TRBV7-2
CASSQAGTGGEGYTF
TGTGCCAGCAGCCAGGCCGGGACAGGGGGCGAAGGCTACACCTTC
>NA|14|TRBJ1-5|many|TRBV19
CASSRNTNNQPQHF
TGTGCCAGTAGTAGGAACACCAACAATCAGCCCCAGCATTTT
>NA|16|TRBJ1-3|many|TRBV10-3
CATSVAGGTTGNTIYF
TGTGCCACTTCGGTAGCCGGGGGGACAACGGGAAACACCATATATTTT
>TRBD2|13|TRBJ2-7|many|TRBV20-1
CSAPPSGSNEQYF
TGCAGTGCTCCTCCTAGCGGGAGTAACGAGCAGTACTTC
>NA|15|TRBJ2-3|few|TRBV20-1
CSARDARTSTDTQYF
TGCAGTGCACGGGACGCCAGGACTAGCACAGATACGCAGTATTTT
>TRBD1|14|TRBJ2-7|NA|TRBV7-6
CASSSGWGTVEQYF
TGTGCCAGCAGCTCGGGGTGGGGGACAGTCGAGCAGTACTTC
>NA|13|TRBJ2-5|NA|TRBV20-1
CSASADTLGTQYF
TGCAGTGCTAGTGCGGACACACTAGGGACCCAGTACTTC
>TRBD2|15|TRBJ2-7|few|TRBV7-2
CASSPQLAGGFEQYF
TGTGCCAGCAGCCCACAACTAGCGGGGGGTTTTGAGCAGTACTTC
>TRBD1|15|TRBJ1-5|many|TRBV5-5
CASSTPGTGGQPQHF
TGTGCCAGCAGCACACCCGGGACAGGCGGTCAGCCCCAGCATTTT
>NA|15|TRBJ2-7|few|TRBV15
CATSRVGGARDEQYF
TGTGCCACCAGCAGAGTCGGCGGGGCGCGGGACGAGCAGTACTTC
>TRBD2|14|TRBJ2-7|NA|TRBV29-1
CSVEASGRDYEQYF
TGCAGCGTTGAGGCTAGCGGGAGAGACTACGAGCAGTACTTC
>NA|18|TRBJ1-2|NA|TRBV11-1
CASRGDSTGEAGNYGYTF
TGTGCCAGCAGAGGGGACTCGACAGGCGAGGCGGGTAACTATGGCTACACCTTC
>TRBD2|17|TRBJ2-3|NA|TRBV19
CASSQTGTSVPRDTQYF
TGTGCCAGTAGTCAAACCGGGACTAGCGTCCCCCGAGATACGCAGTATTTT
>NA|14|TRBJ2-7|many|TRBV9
CASSTIFSSYEQYF
TGTGCCAGCAGCACGATCTTTAGCTCCTACGAGCAGTACTTC
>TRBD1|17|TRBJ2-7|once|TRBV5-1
CASSLDRGSNQPYEQYF
TGCGCCAGCAGCTTGGACAGGGGGTCGAATCAGCCCTACGAGCAGTACTTC
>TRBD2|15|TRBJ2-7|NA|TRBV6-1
CASSQEAGASYEQYF
TGTGCCAGCAGCCAAGAGGCGGGAGCGTCCTACGAGCAGTACTTC
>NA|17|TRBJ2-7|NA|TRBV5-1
CASSPGTRGYFDYEQYF
TGCGCCAGCAGCCCCGGGACTCGCGGATATTTTGACTACGAGCAGTACTTC
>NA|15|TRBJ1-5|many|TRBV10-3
CAISERGEFQRGRHF
TGTGCCATCAGTGAAAGAGGGGAATTCCAGCGAGGCCGGCATTTT
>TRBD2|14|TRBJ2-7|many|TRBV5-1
CASSLKLTSAEQYF
TGCGCCAGCAGCTTGAAGCTGACTAGCGCAGAGCAGTACTTC
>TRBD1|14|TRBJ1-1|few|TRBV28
CASSPSRGQGKAFF
TGTGCCAGCAGTCCCAGTCGGGGACAGGGGAAAGCTTTCTTT